Below, 11 T cell receptor beta chains from the same sample are listed, as sequenced in a study of blood T cells in healthy people across ages. Using a J-beta primer mix together with a sample-barcoded 5' primer, a second PCR was run for roughly 6 to 12 cycles. A single record per CDR3 protein comes from TCRdb applying MiXCR to the 5' RACE reads. In the table there are 550,000 to 700,000 distinct CDR3 sequences, 25% to 30% of which are singletons. The sequencing sample was made of blood. The source of these receptors is an older woman in good health.

Turning to this clonotype: An end of the junction differs from the germline gene, which may be a read error. CDR3 in amino acids: CASSQESRLMKYNGQFF. CDR3 nucleotide sequence: TGCGCCAGCAGCCAAGAAAGTCGACTAATGAAGTACAATGGGCAGTTCTTC. This sequence joins TRBV4-1 and TRBJ2-1, with D possibly matching TRBD2 (5 bases). This CDR3 comprises 17 residues. The germline gives CDR1 MGHRA, CDR2 YSYEKL.

In this sample, this clonotype turned up a few times. In DNA, the CDR3 is TGTGCCAGCAGCTTAGATGGCGAACAGGGGGCTTTAGGCAATGAGCAGTTCTTC. Protein sequence: CASSLDGEQGALGNEQFF. This chain connects TRBV11-2 to TRBJ2-1; TRBD1 aligns across 9 bases. The CDR3 length is 18 residues. Looked up from germline, CDR1 is SGHAT and CDR2 is FQNNGV. V was pared by 0 bases and J by 6 bases, with 12 bases of the junction left unmatched.

The V gene is TRBV3-1, the J gene TRBJ1-1, with a possible D match to TRBD1 (5 bases). V shed 1 base and J shed 0 bases, with 6 bases lying between them. Germline assignment: CDR1 LGHDT and CDR2 YNNKEL (reference sequence). The CDR3 length is 14 residues. The CDR3 DNA reads as TGTGCCAGCAGCCAAGGGGGCATGAACACTGAAGCTTTCTTT. Amino acid sequence: CASSQGGMNTEAFF.

This clonotype was picked up many times. CDR3 amino acids: CASSYYGGRTEAFF. CDR3 DNA: TGTGCCAGCAGTTATTATGGGGGCCGTACTGAAGCTTTCTTT. The chain has TRBV6-5 and TRBJ1-1, with D perhaps matching TRBD1 (6 bases). The ends were cut back, 3 bases at V and 5 bases at J, with 13 bases in the middle. Germline CDR1 MNHEY, CDR2 SVGAGI. The length of the CDR3 is 14 residues.

This clonotype was counted only a few times. The chain combines TRBV11-2 with TRBJ2-5; 10 bases fit TRBD1. The CDR3 contains 17 residues. V gave up 4 bases and J gave up 2 bases; unmatched junction bases: 10. Per the germline V gene, CDR1 is SGHAT and CDR2 is FQNNGV. The CDR3 protein is CASSSIRLDRGQETQYF. CDR3 coding DNA: TGTGCCAGCAGCTCCATTCGCCTGGACAGGGGGCAAGAGACCCAGTACTTC. The full variable domain, in which reference TRBV11-2 and TRBJ2-5 provide the parts outside the CDR3, is EAGVAQSPRYKIIEKRQSVAFWCNPISGHATLYWYQQILGQGPKLLIQFQNNGVVDDSQLPKDRFSAERLKGVDSTLKIQPAKLEDSAVYLCASSSIRLDRGQETQYFGPGTRLLVL.

This clonotype came up many times. J is TRBJ1-3 and V is TRBV4-3; D not resolved. Trimming left V 0 bases short and J 0 bases short, with 15 bases between. CDR1 LGHNA and CDR2 YSLEER come from the germline V gene. The CDR3 spans 18 residues. The CDR3 DNA reads as TGCGCCAGCAGCCAAGATCTGGCGGGATTGACCTCTGGAAACACCATATATTTT. Residues: CASSQDLAGLTSGNTIYF.

This chain links TRBV20-1 with TRBJ2-5, with D maybe TRBD1 (6 bases). The DNA end is a closer match to TRBJ2-7, so the J assignment may be wrong. From germline, CDR1 is DFQATT and CDR2 SNEGSKA (reference sequence). The CDR3 totals 14 residues. The CDR3 region is CSATMGASSYEQYF. CDR3 DNA sequence: TGCAGTGCTACTATGGGGGCCTCCTCCTACGAGCAGTACTTC.

The table lists this clonotype with a few counts. The V and J genes are TRBV10-3 and TRBJ2-2; D is undetermined. Trimming shortened V by 5 bases and J by 1 base, and 2 bases separated the two germline ends. Germline values: CDR1 ENHRY, CDR2 SYGVKD. CDR3 length: 12 amino acids. Here the CDR3 DNA reads TGTGCCATCAGTCAGAACACCGGGGAGCTGTTTTTT. Amino acids: CAISQNTGELFF.

The chain carries TRBV20-1 and TRBJ1-1; D is unresolved. V was clipped by 5 bases and J by 1 base, with 11 bases between them. Germline CDR1 is DFQATT and CDR2 is SNEGSKA (reference sequence). The CDR3 is 13 residues long. The CDR3 bases are TGCAGTGCTTACCATGACAAGAACACTGAAGCTTTCTTT. This sequence encodes CSAYHDKNTEAFF.

CDR3: CASSLDGLVGEQYF. As DNA, the CDR3 is TGTGCCAGCAGCCTAGACGGACTAGTGGGCGAGCAGTACTTC. The chain combines TRBV7-9 with TRBJ2-7; 7 nucleotides align to TRBD2. The V and J ends lost 5 bases and 6 bases, in that order; junction bases with no gene match: 10. The germline V gene encodes CDR1 SEHNR and CDR2 FQNEAQ (reference sequence). The length of the CDR3 is 14 residues.

V is TRBV2 and J is TRBJ1-1; D is unclear. Germline V lookup: CDR1 SNHLY, CDR2 FYNNEI. There are 13 residues in the CDR3. The CDR3 nucleotides read TGTGCTAACTGCTCCGACCCGGGGACTGAAGCTTTCTTT. Amino acids: CANCSDPGTEAFF.